These T cell receptor beta chains were read from a single sample in a study of Graves' ophthalmopathy and Graves' hyperthyroidism. Each CDR3 protein gets one entry after TCRdb re-called the multiplex PCR reads with MiXCR. Among over 650,000 distinct CDR3 sequences, just over 40% were seen once, and the ten largest hold 2.5% to 3.5%. Specimen: peripheral blood. The receptor source for this set is an adult man with Graves' ophthalmopathy. CDR3s include the opening cysteine and the closing phenylalanine or tryptophan. Fields, in order: clone size, V gene, J gene, D gene, CDR3 DNA, CDR3 protein. The D gene is left open where the match is weak. Clone size is given for some rows only: seen once, a few or many times, or a class if the clone is expanded.

many	TRBV10-3	TRBJ2-7	TRBD1	TGTGCCATCAGCGACGGGACAGCCACCTACGAGCAGTACTTC	CAISDGTATYEQYF
NA	TRBV2	TRBJ2-3	NA	TGTGCCAGCAGTGAGACCCGGGACAGCACAGATACGCAGTATTTT	CASSETRDSTDTQYF
NA	TRBV10-3	TRBJ2-2	NA	TGTGCCATCACTTACAACGGGGAGCTGTTTTTT	CAITYNGELFF
NA	TRBV12-5	TRBJ1-2	NA	TGTGCTAGAGATTTGGCAGGGGATTATGACTATGGCTACACCTTC	CARDLAGDYDYGYTF
NA	TRBV29-1	TRBJ1-3	NA	TGCAGCGCCACCGGGGAGATAAGCTCTGGAAACACCATATATTTT	CSATGEISSGNTIYF
many	TRBV10-2	TRBJ2-7	NA	TGCGCCAGCAGGCGGGACTCCACCTACGAGCAGTACTTC	CASRRDSTYEQYF
many	TRBV19	TRBJ1-6	NA	TGTGCCAGTAGTAGCACAGGGAGGACACCCCTCCACTTT	CASSSTGRTPLHF
NA	TRBV25-1	TRBJ2-7	TRBD1	TGTGCCAGCAGCCCCGGGGACAGGGGGCTGTACGAGCAGTACTTC	CASSPGDRGLYEQYF
few	TRBV10-3	TRBJ1-1	TRBD1	TGTGCCATCAGTGACTCGACAGGGGGTGATACTGAAGCTTTCTTT	CAISDSTGGDTEAFF
NA	TRBV25-1	TRBJ2-5	TRBD1	TGTGCCAGCAGTGAATGGGGGACAGGGAGTTGGGAGACCCAGTACTTC	CASSEWGTGSWETQYF
few	TRBV30	TRBJ2-7	NA	TGTGCCTGGAGGGGGGAGACCTACGAGCAGTACTTC	CAWRGETYEQYF
NA	TRBV11-3	TRBJ1-2	TRBD1	TGTGCCAGCAGCCCGACCGGGACAGGGCCTTCCTATGGCTACACCTTC	CASSPTGTGPSYGYTF
many	TRBV20-1	TRBJ2-5	TRBD1	TGCAGTGCTAGAGATGAACAGGGGGTTGGCGAGACCCAGTACTTC	CSARDEQGVGETQYF
many	TRBV2	TRBJ2-7	NA	TGTGCCAGCATAAAGGGGCTCTCCTACGAGCAGTACTTC	CASIKGLSYEQYF
NA	TRBV19	TRBJ2-5	NA	TGTGCCAGTAGTATAGGCCCGAGGAGGGAGACCCAGTACTTC	CASSIGPRRETQYF
many	TRBV11-2	TRBJ1-1	NA	TGTGCCAGCAGCGTGCTCGGCGGACTGAACACTGAAGCTTTCTTT	CASSVLGGLNTEAFF
many	TRBV7-6	TRBJ1-2	NA	TGTGCCAGCAGCCAACACACCGGGAACAATAACTATGGCTACACCTTC	CASSQHTGNNNYGYTF
many	TRBV5-1	TRBJ1-1	NA	TGCGCCAGCAGCTTGTTCCAGGACACTGAAGCTTTCTTT	CASSLFQDTEAFF
many	TRBV29-1	TRBJ1-5	TRBD1	TGCAGCGTGCGCCTGACAGGGAATAGCAATCAGCCCCAGCATTTT	CSVRLTGNSNQPQHF
NA	TRBV20-1	TRBJ2-3	TRBD1	TGCAGTGCTAGAGGGCGGACAGGAGATACGCAGTATTTT	CSARGRTGDTQYF
NA	TRBV29-1	TRBJ1-2	NA	TGCAGCGTCGTCAAAAGGACAGCCCTTGGCTACACCTTC	CSVVKRTALGYTF
many	TRBV12-3/TRBV12-4	TRBJ1-2	NA	TGTGCCAGCAGCCTAAAGCCGGACGAATATGGCTACACCTTC	CASSLKPDEYGYTF
few	TRBV11-2	TRBJ1-3	TRBD1	TGTGCCAGCAGCTTAGCACAGGGGCCAAACACCATATATTTT	CASSLAQGPNTIYF
once	TRBV10-3	TRBJ1-4	NA	TGTGCCATCAGTGAAGCTGCGGGAAATGAAAAACTGTTTTTT	CAISEAAGNEKLFF
NA	TRBV2	TRBJ2-6	TRBD2	TGTGCCAGCAGGCGGACTAGCGGGAGGGCTGGGGCCAACGTCCTGACTTTC	CASRRTSGRAGANVLTF
many	TRBV19	TRBJ1-1	NA	TGTGCCAGTAGTATTGACTTCACACTTGTGGGCACTGAAGCTTTCTTT	CASSIDFTLVGTEAFF
NA	TRBV9	TRBJ1-5	NA	TGTGCCAGCAGCCCCTGGTCTGGTGACGGGGGAGGAAATCAGCCCCAGCATTTT	CASSPWSGDGGGNQPQHF
many	TRBV2	TRBJ2-7	NA	TGTGCCAGCACGGCGGGAAGGCACGAGCAGTACTTC	CASTAGRHEQYF
many	TRBV25-1	TRBJ1-2	TRBD1	TGTGCCAGCAGCAAAAAAATCGGGACAGTTTATGGCTACACCTTC	CASSKKIGTVYGYTF
NA	TRBV11-1	TRBJ1-5	TRBD1	TGTGCCAGCAGCGTTAGACAGGGATGGAATCAGCCCCAGCATTTT	CASSVRQGWNQPQHF
many	TRBV12-3/TRBV12-4	TRBJ1-1	TRBD1	TGTGCCAGCAGCCATACAGGGGGTTACACTGAAGCTTTCTTT	CASSHTGGYTEAFF
many	TRBV29-1	TRBJ1-5	NA	TGCAGCGTTGGCGAGGGGGGACCCCAGCATTTT	CSVGEGGPQHF
many	TRBV12-3/TRBV12-4	TRBJ1-6	TRBD1	TGTGCCAGCAGCCCGGAGACAGGGAGCGGTTCACCCCTCCACTTT	CASSPETGSGSPLHF
NA	TRBV13	TRBJ1-3	NA	TGTGCCAGCAGCTCCCTCCAGGGGAGGACTGTAAACACCATATATTTT	CASSSLQGRTVNTIYF
few	TRBV19	TRBJ2-3	TRBD2	TGTGCCAGTAGTATTACTAGCGGTACGCAGTATTTT	CASSITSGTQYF
NA	TRBV11-2	TRBJ2-7	TRBD2	TGTGCCAGCAGCTTAGATTGGGGGGGGGAGGAGCGGTACTTC	CASSLDWGGEERYF
many	TRBV7-8	TRBJ2-7	TRBD1	TGTGCCAGCAGCTCTCCTGAGGGGGCGTCCTACGAGCAGTACTTC	CASSSPEGASYEQYF
many	TRBV10-2	TRBJ2-7	NA	TGCGCCAGCAGCTCCGGGACTCTTAGGATCACCTACGAGCAGTACTTC	CASSSGTLRITYEQYF
few	TRBV25-1	TRBJ2-7	NA	TGTGCCAGCAGTTCCCAGTGGGAGGTACCCCACGAGCAGTACTTC	CASSSQWEVPHEQYF
many	TRBV11-1	TRBJ1-1	NA	TGTGCCAGCAGCTTTAGGCGGGCGGGTACTGAAGCTTTCTTT	CASSFRRAGTEAFF
many	TRBV19	TRBJ1-6	NA	TGTGCCAGTAAATTAGGGATGGCATCACCCCTCCACTTT	CASKLGMASPLHF
NA	TRBV7-8	TRBJ2-3	NA	TGTGCCAGCAGCCCCAGGTGGTCCGTCGGCACAGATACGCAGTATTTT	CASSPRWSVGTDTQYF
NA	TRBV7-8	TRBJ2-6	NA	TGCGCCAGCAGCCAAGATTCGGGCTATGGGGCCAACGTCCTGACTTTC	CASSQDSGYGANVLTF
NA	TRBV9	TRBJ2-6	NA	TGTGCCAGCAGCGTAAGGGGGGGCGGGAGTGGGTACAACGTCCTGACTTTC	CASSVRGGGSGYNVLTF
many	TRBV5-5	TRBJ2-5	NA	TGTGCCAGCAGCTGGTGGGCCCTCCAAGAGACCCAGTACTTC	CASSWWALQETQYF
NA	TRBV11-3	TRBJ2-7	TRBD2	TGTGCCAGCAGCTTTACTAGCGGGGACTACGAGCAGTACTTC	CASSFTSGDYEQYF
NA	TRBV7-2	TRBJ2-2	TRBD1	TGTGCCAGCAGCTCGGACAGGGGTTCCTACAATGAGCAGTTTTTT	CASSSDRGSYNEQFF
many	TRBV11-2	TRBJ1-6	NA	TGTGCCAGCAGCCGGTCCCCTACAGCAAAATCGTCACCCCTCCACTTT	CASSRSPTAKSSPLHF
many	TRBV29-1	TRBJ2-6	TRBD1	TGCAGCGTTGAAGAAGGGACAGGGGGCTCTGGGGCCAACGTCCTGACTTTC	CSVEEGTGGSGANVLTF
NA	TRBV25-1	TRBJ2-6	TRBD1	TGTGCCAGCAGTGAAGCCTCCGGGACAGGGCACTCTGGGGCCAACGTCCTGACTTTC	CASSEASGTGHSGANVLTF
NA	TRBV25-1	TRBJ1-4	TRBD1	TGTGCCAGCAGTGATGGGACAGGGGGACCGTTCGCAACTAATGAAAAACTGTTTTTT	CASSDGTGGPFATNEKLFF
NA	TRBV15	TRBJ1-1	TRBD1	TGTGCCACCAGCAGAGGACAGGGGTCTACCACTGAAGCTTTCTTT	CATSRGQGSTTEAFF
NA	TRBV29-1	TRBJ1-2	NA	TGCAGCGTAGGTGCGCTGGATGGCTACACCTTC	CSVGALDGYTF
many	TRBV29-1	TRBJ2-7	NA	TGCAGCGCTTCCGGACAGAACTACGAGCAGTACTTC	CSASGQNYEQYF